A selection of T cell receptor beta chains follows, all from one sample in a study of T cells in Graves' hyperthyroidism and ophthalmopathy. TCRdb processed the multiplex PCR reads anew with MiXCR; each CDR3 protein has one entry. The data contain some 490,000 distinct CDR3 sequences, approximately 22% of them singletons. Sequencing was done on a sample of blood. These TCRs come from a woman aged 65 to 85 with Graves' ophthalmopathy. Both conserved end residues are part of each CDR3. The order of the fields is clone size, D gene, J gene, V gene, CDR3 length, CDR3 protein, CDR3 DNA. D genes are given only for firm matches. Not every row has a clone size; where given, it reads once, few, many or a size class.

size: NA
D: NA
J: TRBJ2-7
V: TRBV20-1
length: 14
CDR3: CSARESGTRGAPYF
DNA: TGCAGTGCTAGAGAATCGGGCACTCGAGGGGCGCCGTACTTC

size: NA
D: NA
J: TRBJ2-2
V: TRBV14
length: 15
CDR3: CASSQLQGYTGELFF
DNA: TGTGCCAGCAGCCAGCTGCAGGGATACACCGGGGAGCTGTTTTTT

size: many
D: NA
J: TRBJ2-5
V: TRBV5-6
length: 14
CDR3: CASSLGAGAETQYF
DNA: TGTGCCAGCAGCTTGGGGGCAGGGGCAGAGACCCAGTACTTC

size: NA
D: TRBD1
J: TRBJ1-2
V: TRBV19
length: 15
CDR3: CASSKGTKGGNGYTF
DNA: TGTGCCAGTAGTAAGGGGACGAAAGGGGGCAATGGCTACACCTTC

size: many
D: TRBD1
J: TRBJ2-5
V: TRBV4-2
length: 15
CDR3: CASSQDRQGRETQYF
DNA: TGTGCCAGCAGCCAAGATCGACAGGGGCGAGAGACCCAGTACTTC

size: NA
D: NA
J: TRBJ1-1
V: TRBV7-9
length: 14
CDR3: CASSFIGENTEAFF
DNA: TGTGCCAGCAGCTTTATCGGCGAGAACACTGAAGCTTTCTTT

size: few
D: TRBD2
J: TRBJ2-3
V: TRBV5-1
length: 16
CDR3: CASSLASAGGSDTQYF
DNA: TGCGCCAGCAGCTTGGCCTCAGCGGGAGGTTCAGATACGCAGTATTTT

size: many
D: TRBD1
J: TRBJ2-5
V: TRBV12-3/TRBV12-4
length: 14
CDR3: CASSPTGAQETQYF
DNA: TGTGCCAGCAGTCCGACAGGGGCCCAAGAGACCCAGTACTTC

size: NA
D: NA
J: TRBJ1-6
V: TRBV19
length: 14
CDR3: CASSTEEFRPPLHF
DNA: TGTGCCAGTAGTACGGAGGAGTTCAGGCCACCCCTCCACTTT

size: many
D: TRBD2
J: TRBJ2-3
V: TRBV2
length: 18
CDR3: CASMARLAGGWSTDTQYF
DNA: TGTGCCAGCATGGCCAGGCTAGCGGGAGGATGGAGCACAGATACGCAGTATTTT

size: NA
D: TRBD1
J: TRBJ2-4
V: TRBV30
length: 19
CDR3: CAWTRTGNPRPIAKNIQYF
DNA: TGTGCCTGGACTCGGACAGGGAACCCCCGCCCCATCGCCAAAAACATTCAGTACTTC

size: NA
D: NA
J: TRBJ1-2
V: TRBV6-1
length: 12
CDR3: CASSLVSWGYTF
DNA: TGTGCCAGCAGCCTCGTTTCATGGGGCTACACCTTC

size: NA
D: NA
J: TRBJ1-1
V: TRBV20-1
length: 15
CDR3: CSARDLAQVNTEAFF
DNA: TGCAGTGCTAGAGATTTAGCACAGGTGAACACTGAAGCTTTCTTT

size: NA
D: TRBD2
J: TRBJ2-2
V: TRBV5-5
length: 16
CDR3: CASSLTSGANTGELFF
DNA: TGCGCCAGCAGCCTGACTAGCGGGGCGAACACCGGGGAGCTGTTTTTT

size: many
D: NA
J: TRBJ2-2
V: TRBV2
length: 13
CDR3: CASSETVVGELFF
DNA: TGTGCCAGCAGTGAAACGGTTGTCGGGGAGCTGTTTTTT

size: NA
D: TRBD1
J: TRBJ1-3
V: TRBV7-8
length: 16
CDR3: CASSLVNRGHGNTIYF
DNA: TGTGCCAGCAGCTTAGTGAACAGGGGGCATGGAAACACCATATATTTT

size: few
D: TRBD1
J: TRBJ1-5
V: TRBV27
length: 17
CDR3: CASSPRDRMISNQPQHF
DNA: TGTGCCAGCAGTCCCAGGGACAGGATGATTAGCAATCAGCCCCAGCATTTT

size: many
D: NA
J: TRBJ1-5
V: TRBV28
length: 16
CDR3: CASSLIRENSNQPQHF
DNA: TGTGCCAGCAGTTTGATCCGGGAGAATAGCAATCAGCCCCAGCATTTT

size: many
D: NA
J: TRBJ1-2
V: TRBV29-1
length: 15
CDR3: CSVLFGDNAMSGYTF
DNA: TGCAGCGTTTTGTTCGGGGACAACGCCATGTCTGGCTACACCTTC

size: NA
D: TRBD1
J: TRBJ2-7
V: TRBV15
length: 15
CDR3: CATGTGQGGFYEQYF
DNA: TGTGCCACCGGCACGGGACAGGGGGGTTTCTACGAGCAGTACTTC

size: few
D: TRBD1
J: TRBJ2-1
V: TRBV12-3/TRBV12-4
length: 15
CDR3: CASRKDRVSYNEQFF
DNA: TGTGCCAGCAGGAAAGACAGGGTCTCCTACAATGAGCAGTTCTTC

size: few
D: TRBD2
J: TRBJ2-3
V: TRBV9
length: 16
CDR3: CASSVAPSGGTDTQYF
DNA: TGTGCCAGCAGCGTTGCTCCTAGCGGGGGCACAGATACGCAGTATTTT

size: NA
D: NA
J: TRBJ2-5
V: TRBV6-4
length: 16
CDR3: CASSPPRVRSQETQYF
DNA: TGTGCCAGCAGTCCTCCCCGGGTCAGGTCACAAGAGACCCAGTACTTC

size: NA
D: NA
J: TRBJ2-5
V: TRBV5-1
length: 20
CDR3: CASSLGSRHQGTSLGETQYF
DNA: TGCGCCAGCAGCTTGGGTTCCCGCCACCAAGGGACTTCCCTAGGGGAGACCCAGTACTTC

size: NA
D: NA
J: TRBJ1-1
V: TRBV19
length: 14
CDR3: CASTSPGWNTEAFF
DNA: TGTGCCAGTACTTCCCCGGGCTGGAACACTGAAGCTTTCTTT

size: NA
D: TRBD1
J: TRBJ2-2
V: TRBV6-2/TRBV6-3
length: 16
CDR3: CASNPDRAWKTGELFF
DNA: TGTGCCAGCAATCCGGACAGGGCCTGGAAAACCGGGGAGCTGTTTTTT

size: NA
D: TRBD2
J: TRBJ2-5
V: TRBV5-4
length: 13
CDR3: CASSFGLAKTQYF
DNA: TGTGCCAGCAGCTTTGGACTAGCAAAGACCCAGTACTTC

size: NA
D: NA
J: TRBJ1-3
V: TRBV30
length: 14
CDR3: CAWTQGTSGNTIYF
DNA: TGTGCCTGGACGCAGGGAACCTCTGGAAACACCATATATTTT

size: NA
D: TRBD2
J: TRBJ2-2
V: TRBV7-9
length: 15
CDR3: CASSLSLAASGELFF
DNA: TGTGCCAGCAGCTTGTCACTAGCGGCCAGTGGGGAGCTGTTTTTT

size: many
D: TRBD1
J: TRBJ1-2
V: TRBV12-3/TRBV12-4
length: 14
CDR3: CASAFTGGNYGYTF
DNA: TGTGCCAGCGCCTTTACAGGGGGCAACTATGGCTACACCTTC

size: few
D: NA
J: TRBJ2-7
V: TRBV29-1
length: 12
CDR3: CSVIHVGYEQYF
DNA: TGCAGCGTTATCCACGTAGGTTACGAGCAGTACTTC

size: many
D: TRBD1
J: TRBJ1-1
V: TRBV10-3
length: 16
CDR3: CAISEVPGQGNTEAFF
DNA: TGTGCCATCAGTGAAGTACCGGGACAGGGTAACACTGAAGCTTTCTTT

size: NA
D: TRBD2
J: TRBJ2-5
V: TRBV14
length: 16
CDR3: CASSRWGLGFLETQYF
DNA: TGTGCCAGCAGCCGATGGGGACTAGGCTTTTTAGAGACCCAGTACTTC

size: NA
D: NA
J: TRBJ2-6
V: TRBV12-3/TRBV12-4
length: 15
CDR3: CASRASNSGANVLTF
DNA: TGTGCCAGCAGAGCCTCTAACTCTGGGGCCAACGTCCTGACTTTC

size: NA
D: NA
J: TRBJ2-7
V: TRBV4-2
length: 14
CDR3: CASSPGVGSYEQYF
DNA: TGTGCCAGCAGCCCTGGGGTAGGCTCCTACGAGCAGTACTTC

size: many
D: NA
J: TRBJ2-2
V: TRBV12-3/TRBV12-4
length: 16
CDR3: CASSLRLILNTGELFF
DNA: TGTGCCAGCAGTTTACGACTTATACTGAACACCGGGGAGCTGTTTTTT

size: NA
D: TRBD2
J: TRBJ2-7
V: TRBV9
length: 14
CDR3: CASTSGSESYEQYF
DNA: TGTGCCAGCACGAGCGGGAGCGAATCCTACGAGCAGTACTTC

size: many
D: NA
J: TRBJ2-4
V: TRBV27
length: 14
CDR3: CASSFGPGTNIQYF
DNA: TGTGCCAGCAGTTTCGGACCGGGGACTAACATTCAGTACTTC

size: few
D: TRBD1
J: TRBJ2-7
V: TRBV6-1
length: 15
CDR3: CASSPRDRGRYEQYF
DNA: TGTGCCAGCAGCCCCCGGGACAGGGGGCGGTACGAGCAGTACTTC

size: NA
D: TRBD1
J: TRBJ1-1
V: TRBV14
length: 17
CDR3: CASSQDLLGQGSTEAFF
DNA: TGTGCCAGCAGCCAAGATCTTCTAGGACAGGGAAGCACTGAAGCTTTCTTT

size: many
D: NA
J: TRBJ2-7
V: TRBV13
length: 13
CDR3: CASSVAVEGEQYF
DNA: TGTGCCAGCAGCGTAGCAGTGGAGGGGGAGCAGTACTTC

size: many
D: NA
J: TRBJ1-2
V: TRBV12-3/TRBV12-4
length: 14
CDR3: CASSLGRSGYGYTF
DNA: TGTGCCAGCAGTTTAGGAAGGTCTGGGTATGGCTACACCTTC